This entry lists 7 T cell receptor beta chains sequenced from one sample in a study of cytomegalovirus exposure and HLA in healthy donors. PCR primers comprised 60 Vbeta and 13 Jbeta primers. Measured with immunoSEQ multiplex PCR; TCRdb has only the in-frame clones, and not every one. This sample has roughly 190,000 clones, with around 81% found just once. The sequencing input was PBMCs. These receptors were obtained from a man aged 18 to 30 in good health and CMV-seronegative.

Regarding this clone: Relative to the germline gene, one junction end is altered; a read error may explain this. CDR3 nucleotides: TGTTCCAGCAGCTTTACGGGGGGCGCGAGTAGTGGAAACACCATATATTTT. Translation gives CSSSFTGGASSGNTIYF. This chain connects TRBV7-9 to TRBJ1-3; D may be TRBD1 (6 bases). The CDR3 consists of 17 residues. Looked up from germline, CDR1 is SEHNR and CDR2 is FQNEAQ (reference sequence). Drawing the rest from reference TRBV7-9 and TRBJ1-3, the complete variable domain is DTGVSQNPRHKITKRGQNVTFRCDPISEHNRLYWYRQTLGQGPEFLTYFQNEAQLEKSRLLSDRFSAERPKGSFSTLEIQRTEQGDSAMYLCSSSFTGGASSGNTIYFGEGSWLTVV.

The chain links TRBV7-6 to TRBJ2-2, with a possible D match to TRBD1 (6 bases). V was clipped by 0 bases and J by 6 bases, with 20 bases between them. The CDR3 spans 18 residues. The germline V gene encodes CDR1 SGHVS and CDR2 FNYEAQ. The CDR3 region is CASSLAVRGTGFPGELFF. The CDR3 coding sequence is TGTGCCAGCAGCTTAGCGGTCAGGGGTACGGGTTTTCCCGGGGAGCTGTTTTTT.

The V and J genes are TRBV18 and TRBJ1-4; TRBD1 is a possible D gene (6 bases). Trimming stripped 4 bases from V and 8 bases from J, with 11 bases between. Germline V CDR1 and CDR2: KGHSH, LQKENI. This CDR3 contains 13 residues. The CDR3 sequence is CASSRSGGEKLFF. The CDR3 bases are TGTGCCAGCTCACGGTCGGGGGGCGAAAAACTGTTTTTT.

This chain connects TRBV4-3 to TRBJ2-5, with 11 positions matching TRBD2. V was pared by 0 bases and J by 4 bases, with 1 base of the junction left unmatched. The germline gives CDR1 LGHNA, CDR2 YSLEER. This CDR3 has 15 amino acids. In nucleotides, the CDR3 is TGCGCCAGCAGCCAAGACGGACTAGCGGGAGAGACCCAGTACTTC. The encoded protein is CASSQDGLAGETQYF.

V gene TRBV5-6 combines with J gene TRBJ1-1, with D unclear. Trimming left V 3 bases short and J 6 bases short, with 12 bases between. The V gene's germline CDR1 is SGHDT and CDR2 YYEEEE. CDR3 length: 13 amino acids. CDR3 sequence: CASSSIHYAEAFF. The CDR3 region has the DNA TGTGCCAGCAGCTCCATACACTATGCTGAAGCTTTCTTT.

The chain combines TRBV10-1 with TRBJ2-1; 7 bases are a match to TRBD2. After removal of 8 bases from V and 0 bases from J, the junction contained 16 bases not matched to a gene. CDR3 length equals 18 residues. The germline CDR1 and CDR2 sequences are WNHNN and SYGVQD (reference sequence). In DNA form, the CDR3 reads TGCGCCAGCCGAGGGAGGGGCGGGAGATACGGCTCCTACAATGAGCAGTTCTTC. It encodes CASRGRGGRYGSYNEQFF.

The V call is TRBV14, the J call TRBJ2-5, with 10 bases aligning to TRBD2. With 2 bases clipped from V and 5 bases from J, the junction kept 8 bases outside the gene matches. The CDR3 is 16 residues long. CDR1 is SGHDN, CDR2 FVKESK, per germline. The CDR3 loop is CASSQLASGRLETQYF. Written as DNA, the CDR3 is TGTGCCAGCAGCCAATTGGCTAGCGGGAGACTTGAGACCCAGTACTTC.